The rows below give T cell receptor beta chains drawn from one sample of a study of CD8 T cells in Susac syndrome. TCRdb recomputed calls from the immunoSEQ multiplex PCR reads with MiXCR, one row per CDR3 protein. The table includes some 190,000 distinct CDR3 sequences, about 95% detected once. The specimen sequenced was CD4+ T cells from PBMCs. These receptor sequences come from a human donor in good health. Each CDR3 is given with its conserved first and last residue. The order of the fields is J gene, D gene, V gene, clone size, CDR3 length, CDR3 DNA, CDR3 protein. The D gene is left open where the match is weak. Only some rows state a clone size, as once, few, many or a class for expanded clones.

TRBJ2-6 | . | TRBV19 | . | 15 | TGTGCCAGTAGCCTCGAGGCTCCTGGGGCCAACGTCCTGACTTTC | CASSLEAPGANVLTF
TRBJ2-1 | TRBD1 | TRBV20-1 | . | 17 | TGCAGTGCTATGTCGGACAGGGGGCGAGAATCCTACAATGAGCAGTTCTTC | CSAMSDRGRESYNEQFF
TRBJ2-2 | TRBD1 | TRBV24-1 | . | 15 | TGTGCCACCAGCGACGGGACAGGCGTGACCGGGGAGCTGTTTTTT | CATSDGTGVTGELFF
TRBJ2-3 | TRBD1 | TRBV27 | . | 14 | TGTGCCAGCAGTCGACAGGGTCTTGGAGATACGCAGTATTTT | CASSRQGLGDTQYF
TRBJ1-2 | TRBD1 | TRBV12-3/TRBV12-4 | . | 12 | TGTGCCAGCCGGGGGACAGGGGTCGGCTACACCTTC | CASRGTGVGYTF
TRBJ2-7 | TRBD2 | TRBV20-1 | . | 16 | TGCAGTGCTAGAGACCCCGGACTAGCGGGAGTAGCCGAGCAGTACTTC | CSARDPGLAGVAEQYF
TRBJ2-1 | TRBD2 | TRBV12-3/TRBV12-4 | . | 16 | TGTGCCAGCAGTTTAAGGGCTAGCGGGAGGGGGAATGAGCAGTTCTTC | CASSLRASGRGNEQFF
TRBJ2-1 | TRBD2 | TRBV20-1 | . | 17 | TGCAGTGCTAGAGATTGGGCGGGAGGCCGAGGGTACAATGAGCAGTTCTTC | CSARDWAGGRGYNEQFF
TRBJ1-1 | . | TRBV30 | . | 13 | TGTGCCTGGAGTGTAGGGGTAAGGACTGAAGCTTTCTTT | CAWSVGVRTEAFF
TRBJ2-1 | . | TRBV28 | . | 11 | TGTGCCGCGGGCCTAGCGAAGGAGCAGTTCTTC | CAAGLAKEQFF
TRBJ1-5 | . | TRBV7-8 | once | 14 | TGTGCCAGCAGCTTAGGACTGGACAATCAGCCCCAGCATTTT | CASSLGLDNQPQHF
TRBJ2-7 | . | TRBV4-3 | . | 14 | TGCGCCAGCAGCCAAGAGAGGATGGGGCGCGAGCAGTACTTC | CASSQERMGREQYF
TRBJ2-5 | . | TRBV20-1 | . | 13 | TGCAGTGCTAGTAGGCCTAGCGAAGAGACCCAGTACTTC | CSASRPSEETQYF
TRBJ2-4 | . | TRBV20-1 | once | 14 | TGCAGCAACCTCGACAGCCTAGCCAAAAACATTCAGTACTTC | CSNLDSLAKNIQYF
TRBJ2-7 | TRBD2 | TRBV20-1 | . | 17 | TGCAGTGCAACACCTGGACTAGCGGGAGTTGGGTCCTACGAGCAGTACTTC | CSATPGLAGVGSYEQYF
TRBJ2-7 | TRBD1 | TRBV5-1 | . | 14 | TGCGCCAGCAGACAAGACAGGGGGCTATACGAGCAGTACTTC | CASRQDRGLYEQYF
TRBJ2-2 | . | TRBV3-1 | once | 13 | TGTGCCAGCAGCCAATCCTTCACCGGGGAGCTGTTTTTT | CASSQSFTGELFF
TRBJ2-7 | TRBD2 | TRBV20-1 | . | 13 | TGCAGTGCTAGTAGCGGGATCAGCTACGAGCAGTACTTC | CSASSGISYEQYF
TRBJ2-5 | TRBD1 | TRBV12-5 | . | 14 | TGTGCTAGTGCCCTACAGGGGGCTCGGGAGACCCAGTACTTC | CASALQGARETQYF
TRBJ2-6 | . | TRBV6-1 | . | 18 | TGTGCCAGCAGACCCAATACCAGACAGTTCTCTGGGGCCAACGTCCTGACTTTC | CASRPNTRQFSGANVLTF
TRBJ2-5 | . | TRBV9 | . | 12 | TGTGCCAGCAGCGTAGACGGCGAGACCCAGTACTTC | CASSVDGETQYF
TRBJ1-4 | TRBD1 | TRBV27 | . | 13 | TGTGCCAGCCGGGGACAGGGGGTTGAAAAACTGTTTTTT | CASRGQGVEKLFF
TRBJ2-4 | TRBD1 | TRBV28 | . | 15 | TGTGCCAGCAGGGAGCAGGGGGCTGCCAAAAACATTCAGTACTTC | CASREQGAAKNIQYF
TRBJ2-6 | . | TRBV3-1 | . | 16 | TGTGCCAGCAGCCGGGGATCAGACTCTGGGGCCAACGTCCTGACTTTC | CASSRGSDSGANVLTF
TRBJ2-1 | . | TRBV2 | once | 11 | TGTGCCACGAAGTCAGCCCATGAGCAGTTCTTC | CATKSAHEQFF
TRBJ2-5 | . | TRBV6-6 | . | 12 | TGTGCCAGCAGCTCCACCCGAGAGACCCAGTACTTC | CASSSTRETQYF
TRBJ2-2 | TRBD2 | TRBV20-1 | . | 14 | TGCAGTGGAGCGAGCGGGAGGGACACCGGGGAGCTGTTTTTT | CSGASGRDTGELFF
TRBJ2-5 | . | TRBV19 | . | 14 | TGTGCCAGTAGACCGGGACGGGGGCTGGAGACCCAGTACTTC | CASRPGRGLETQYF
TRBJ1-5 | . | TRBV24-1 | . | 14 | TGTGCCACCAGTGGGTACGGAGCCAGTCAGCCCCAGCATTTT | CATSGYGASQPQHF
TRBJ2-1 | TRBD2 | TRBV29-1 | . | 14 | TGCACCGCCCGGAGACTAGCGGGAGAAAATGAGCAGTTCTTC | CTARRLAGENEQFF
TRBJ2-1 | . | TRBV14 | . | 14 | TGTGCCAACTTTCGGCGGACATCCTACAATGAGCAGTTCTTC | CANFRRTSYNEQFF
TRBJ1-1 | . | TRBV7-3 | . | 13 | TGTGCCAGCAGCATGACTCCTAACACTGAAGCTTTCTTT | CASSMTPNTEAFF
TRBJ2-1 | . | TRBV4-1 | . | 14 | TGCGCCAGCAGCCAAGAAAGGGGGGGGAATGAGCAGTTCTTC | CASSQERGGNEQFF
TRBJ2-2 | TRBD2 | TRBV15 | . | 17 | TGTGCCACCAGCAGCCCGATACTAGCGGGAGATGTCGGGGAGCTGTTTTTT | CATSSPILAGDVGELFF
TRBJ1-2 | TRBD1 | TRBV29-1 | once | 13 | TGCAGCGTTGAAGGACAGGGGGCAGGTGGCTACACCTTC | CSVEGQGAGGYTF
TRBJ2-2 | . | TRBV30 | . | 13 | TGTGCCTGGAGTCGGAATAGGGACGGGGAGCTGTTTTTT | CAWSRNRDGELFF
TRBJ2-5 | . | TRBV15 | . | 13 | TGTGCCACCAGCAATAGGGTACAAGAGACCCAGTACTTC | CATSNRVQETQYF